This entry lists 13 T cell receptor beta chains sequenced from one sample in a study of blood T cell repertoires in COVID-19. Some clones are missing from TCRdb's copy, which holds only in-frame ones; the method was immunoSEQ multiplex PCR. The data show 250,000 to 350,000 clones, with about 85% seen just once and 0.87% held by the top ten. The sequenced sample was peripheral blood. Source of these receptors: a human donor with COVID-19, enrolled during active disease. The donor label of this sample is uncertain.

This chain joins TRBV19 and TRBJ2-7; weak D call: TRBD2 (6 bases). There are 14 residues in the CDR3. Trimming pared 5 bases from V and 5 bases from J, leaving 16 bases between. Germline CDR1 and CDR2: LNHDA and SQIVND (reference sequence). Written as DNA, the CDR3 is TGTGCCAGTAGTCGGAGTCACGGGAGAGACGAGCAGTACTTC. Its translation is CASSRSHGRDEQYF.

This clone was detected a few times. The V call is TRBV5-1, the J call TRBJ2-3, with D tentatively TRBD2 (6 bases). V lost 9 bases and J lost 2, with 16 bases in between. The germline CDR1 and CDR2 sequences are SGHRS and YFSETQ. The CDR3 extends over 14 amino acids. CDR3 coding DNA: TGCGCCACCAAACCTAGCGATGACACAGATACGCAGTATTTT. It is translated as CATKPSDDTDTQYF.

The V call is TRBV6-5, the J call TRBJ2-5; 7 bases fit TRBD2. The V and J ends lost 6 bases and 4 bases, in that order; junction bases with no gene match: 11. This CDR3 has 15 residues. CDR1 and CDR2 from the germline V gene are MNHEY and SVGAGI. CDR3 region: CASREAAGEVETQYF. The CDR3 DNA is TGTGCCAGCAGGGAGGCCGCGGGGGAGGTAGAGACCCAGTACTTC.

The chain carries TRBV19 and TRBJ1-5, with a possible D match to TRBD1 (6 bases). This CDR3 comprises 11 residues. Germline V lookup: CDR1 LNHDA, CDR2 SQIVND (reference sequence). V lost 8 bases, J lost 4 bases, and 6 bases lay in between. The CDR3 bases are TGTGCCAGTCAGGGGAATCAGCCCCAGCATTTT. Amino acids: CASQGNQPQHF.

The rearrangement uses TRBV5-4 and TRBJ2-3; D possibly corresponds to TRBD1 (5 bases). There are 15 residues in the CDR3. Germline loops: CDR1 SGHNT, CDR2 YYREEE (reference sequence). The V gene lost 0 bases and the J gene lost 6 bases, with 14 bases spanning the gap. In DNA, the CDR3 is TGTGCCAGCAGCTTGGGGGGCTGGGCCGGGGATACGCAGTATTTT. Translated, it gives CASSLGGWAGDTQYF.

The J gene is TRBJ2-3, the V gene TRBV29-1; 9 positions agree with TRBD1. The germline gives CDR1 SQVTM, CDR2 ANQGSEA. The CDR3 is 15 residues long. The trim removed 6 bases at V and 1 base at J, leaving 8 bases unmatched. The chain's CDR3 is CSVPGQGFGTDTQYF. The CDR3 nucleotides read TGCAGCGTCCCTGGACAGGGGTTCGGCACAGATACGCAGTATTTT.

The J gene is TRBJ1-1, the V gene TRBV7-9, with TRBD1 matching 9 bases. The CDR3 contains 13 residues. Germline V gene lookup returns CDR1 SEHNR and CDR2 FQNEAQ (reference sequence). V lost 4 bases and J lost 6; bases outside the gene matches: 3. CDR3 DNA: TGTGCCAGCAGCTCGACAGGGGGGGCTGAAGCTTTCTTT. Protein sequence: CASSSTGGAEAFF.

This chain connects TRBV6-5 to TRBJ2-7; D is ambiguous. Trimming left V 5 bases short and J 6 bases short, with 14 bases between. The CDR3 is made up of 13 amino acids. Germline V gives CDR1 MNHEY, CDR2 SVGAGI. The CDR3 DNA sequence: TGTGCCAGCAGTCTCTCGACGGGTGCCGAGCAGTACTTC. Protein: CASSLSTGAEQYF.

The chain joins TRBV3-1 (or the pseudogene TRBV3-2) to TRBJ2-3; no definite D call. V lost 4 bases to trimming and J lost 2 bases, with 19 bases between them. Germline V gene lookup returns CDR1 LGHDT and CDR2 YNNKEL (reference sequence). This CDR3 is built from 17 residues. CDR3 nucleotides: TGTGCCAGCAGCCTTCCCCGGTATGTCCAGGTCACAGATACGCAGTATTTT. This codes for CASSLPRYVQVTDTQYF.

The chain employs TRBV28 and TRBJ2-7, with 11 bases fitting TRBD2. This CDR3 is 18 amino acids long. V shed 5 bases and J 7 bases; nucleotides not matched to a gene: 19. Per germline, CDR1 MDHEN and CDR2 SYDVKM. CDR3 in DNA: TGTGCCAGCAGTCTCCCCGGGTTAGCGGGAGGGCAGGGAATAGAGCAGTACTTC. This translates into CASSLPGLAGGQGIEQYF.

V usage is TRBV25-1 and J usage is TRBJ1-5; the match to TRBD1 covers 7 bases. Per germline, CDR1 MGHDK and CDR2 SYGVNS. V gave up 3 bases and J gave up 5 bases; unmatched junction bases: 7. The CDR3 loop spans 15 amino acids. Written as DNA, the CDR3 is TGTGCCAGCAGTGACACCACAGGGGTAGATCAGCCCCAGCATTTT. The encoded protein is CASSDTTGVDQPQHF.

V and J are TRBV7-3 and TRBJ2-1, with TRBD1 as a possible D gene (6 bases). V lost 1 base, J lost 9 bases, and 16 bases lay in between. Germline lookup yields CDR1 SGHTA and CDR2 FQGTGA. The CDR3 covers 15 residues. The CDR3 loop reads CASSLNPTNRAEQFF. CDR3 sequence (DNA): TGTGCCAGCAGCTTAAACCCAACCAACAGGGCTGAGCAGTTCTTC.

The chain uses TRBV29-1 and TRBJ1-1; 7 bases line up with TRBD1. This CDR3 spans 13 amino acids. Trimming cost V 5 bases and J 5 bases; bases outside gene matches: 8. Looked up from germline, CDR1 is SQVTM and CDR2 is ANQGSEA. CDR3 protein: CSVSDRVVTEAFF. CDR3 nucleotide sequence: TGCAGCGTTTCCGACAGGGTGGTAACTGAAGCTTTCTTT.